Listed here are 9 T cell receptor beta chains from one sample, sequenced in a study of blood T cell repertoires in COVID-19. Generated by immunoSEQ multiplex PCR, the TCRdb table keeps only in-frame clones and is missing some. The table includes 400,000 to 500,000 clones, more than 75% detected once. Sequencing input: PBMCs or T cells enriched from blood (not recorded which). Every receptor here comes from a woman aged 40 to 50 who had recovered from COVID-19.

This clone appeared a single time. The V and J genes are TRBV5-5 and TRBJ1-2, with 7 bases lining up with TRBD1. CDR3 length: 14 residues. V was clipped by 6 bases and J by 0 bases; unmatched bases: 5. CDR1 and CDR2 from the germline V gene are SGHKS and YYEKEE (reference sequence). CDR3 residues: CASNWDRSNYGYTF. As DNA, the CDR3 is TGTGCCAGCAACTGGGACAGATCTAACTATGGCTACACCTTC.

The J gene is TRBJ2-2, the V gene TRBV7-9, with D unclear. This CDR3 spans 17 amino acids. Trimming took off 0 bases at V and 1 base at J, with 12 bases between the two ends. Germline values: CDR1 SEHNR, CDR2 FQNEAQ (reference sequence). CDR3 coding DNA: TGTGCCAGCAGCTTAGCCTTCAACCCAGGGAACACCGGGGAGCTGTTTTTT. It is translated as CASSLAFNPGNTGELFF.

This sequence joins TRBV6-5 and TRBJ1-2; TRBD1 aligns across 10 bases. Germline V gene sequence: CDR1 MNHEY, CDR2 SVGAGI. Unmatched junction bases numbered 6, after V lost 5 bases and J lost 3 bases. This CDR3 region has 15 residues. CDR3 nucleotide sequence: TGTGCCAGCAGTACGGCCGGGACAGGGGACTATGGCTACACCTTC. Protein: CASSTAGTGDYGYTF.

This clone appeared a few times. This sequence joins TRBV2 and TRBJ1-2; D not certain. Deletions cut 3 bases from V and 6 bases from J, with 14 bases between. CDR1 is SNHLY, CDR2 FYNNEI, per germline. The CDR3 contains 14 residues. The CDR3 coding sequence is TGTGCCAGCAGTGAGGAGGGCGTGGCCCATGGCTACACCTTC. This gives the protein CASSEEGVAHGYTF.

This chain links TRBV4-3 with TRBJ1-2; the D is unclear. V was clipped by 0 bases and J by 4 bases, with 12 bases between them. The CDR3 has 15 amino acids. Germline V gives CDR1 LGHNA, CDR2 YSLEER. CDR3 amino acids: CASSQESGAVYGYTF. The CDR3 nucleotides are TGCGCCAGCAGCCAAGAGTCGGGAGCAGTCTATGGCTACACCTTC.

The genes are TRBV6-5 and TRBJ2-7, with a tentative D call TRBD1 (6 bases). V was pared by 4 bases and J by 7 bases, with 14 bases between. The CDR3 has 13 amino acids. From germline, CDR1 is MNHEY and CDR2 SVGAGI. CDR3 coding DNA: TGTGCCAGCAGTTCTACAGGGTCGGGTGAGCAGTACTTC. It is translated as CASSSTGSGEQYF.

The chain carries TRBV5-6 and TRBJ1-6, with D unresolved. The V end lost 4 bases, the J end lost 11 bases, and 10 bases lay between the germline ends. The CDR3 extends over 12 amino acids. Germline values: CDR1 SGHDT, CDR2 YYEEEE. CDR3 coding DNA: TGTGCCAGCAGCGAGGGCAGTCCACCCCTCCACTTT. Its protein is CASSEGSPPLHF. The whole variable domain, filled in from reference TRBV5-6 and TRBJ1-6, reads DAGVTQSPTHLIKTRGQQVTLRCSPKSGHDTVSWYQQALGQGPQFIFQYYEEEERQRGNFPDRFSGHQFPNYSSELNVNALLLGDSALYLCASSEGSPPLHFGNGTRLTVT.

Here the CDR3 DNA reads TGTGCCAGCAGCTTAAATGGCAACTATGGCTACACCTTC. Translating it yields CASSLNGNYGYTF. This chain uses TRBV11-2 with TRBJ1-2; no clear D. The CDR3 is 13 amino acids. Germline CDR1 reads SGHAT; CDR2 reads FQNNGV. The V and J ends lost 2 bases and 2 bases respectively, with 6 bases between them. Using reference TRBV11-2 and TRBJ1-2 for the parts outside the CDR3, the full variable domain is EAGVAQSPRYKIIEKRQSVAFWCNPISGHATLYWYQQILGQGPKLLIQFQNNGVVDDSQLPKDRFSAERLKGVDSTLKIQPAKLEDSAVYLCASSLNGNYGYTFGSGTRLTVV.

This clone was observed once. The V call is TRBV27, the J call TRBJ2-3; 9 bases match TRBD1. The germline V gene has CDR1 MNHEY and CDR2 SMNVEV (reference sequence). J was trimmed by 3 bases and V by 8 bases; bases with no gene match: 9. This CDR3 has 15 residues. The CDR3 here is CASGKGTGLTDTQYF. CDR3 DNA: TGTGCCAGCGGCAAAGGGACAGGGTTGACAGATACGCAGTATTTT.